Presented here are 5 T cell receptor beta chains from one specimen sequenced in a study of human T cells and chemical hapten exposure. MiXCR was run by TCRdb on the RACE reads, yielding one entry per CDR3 protein. The sample yields approximately 45,000 distinct CDR3 sequences, 3.5% to 4.5% seen once. Time point given: healthy volunteer bleed at 2 weeks. Unfractionated whole blood was the source of the extracted total RNA. What was sequenced was whole blood. The receptors here all came from a female donor in good health. Some clones in this sample may be carry-over from other donors' samples.

This clonotype was recorded many times. The chain has TRBV12-3 or TRBV12-4 and TRBJ1-5; D is uncertain. The CDR3 has 14 residues. Trimming stripped 2 bases from V and 6 bases from J, with 11 bases between. The CDR3 loop reads CASSLRVRIQPQHF. The CDR3 nucleotides read TGTGCCAGCAGTTTAAGGGTAAGGATTCAGCCCCAGCATTTT.

The sample holds a few counts of this clonotype. The rearrangement links TRBV28 to TRBJ2-3; 8 bases fit TRBD2. Trimming at V came to 4 bases and at J to 5 bases, leaving 8 bases not matched to a gene. Germline V gives CDR1 MDHEN, CDR2 SYDVKM. This CDR3 is 15 amino acids long. CDR3 amino acids: CASSSPGLGGDTQYF. CDR3 nucleotide sequence: TGTGCCAGCAGTTCACCGGGACTAGGAGGAGATACGCAGTATTTT.

This clonotype was observed at least ten times. The chain carries TRBV9 and TRBJ2-1; D may be TRBD2 (6 bases). The CDR3 is 15 residues long. V shed 4 bases and J shed 2 bases, with 13 bases lying between them. In germline, CDR1 is SGDLS, CDR2 YYNGEE. CDR3 region: CASSPAEGPYNEQFF. The CDR3 DNA sequence: TGTGCCAGCAGCCCCGCGGAGGGTCCCTACAATGAGCAGTTCTTC.

In this sample, this clonotype turned up many times. The chain links TRBV11-2 to TRBJ2-3; TRBD2 agrees at 9 bases. The V gene end was trimmed by 5 bases and the J gene end by 0 bases; junction bases not matched to a gene: 12. Germline V CDR1 and CDR2: SGHAT, FQNNGV. There are 18 residues in the CDR3. The CDR3 loop reads CASSLLQLAGASTDTQYF. The CDR3 coding sequence is TGTGCCAGCAGCCTGCTACAATTAGCGGGGGCGAGCACAGATACGCAGTATTTT.

This clonotype showed up many times. The chain employs TRBV5-5 and TRBJ1-2, with D perhaps matching TRBD1 (5 bases). The germline V gene has CDR1 SGHKS and CDR2 YYEKEE (reference sequence). V gave up 3 bases and J gave up 3 bases, with 12 bases separating them. The CDR3 has 14 amino acids. CDR3 nucleotide sequence: TGTGCCAGCAGCTGGGGGACTGGAGACTATGGCTACACCTTC. Its protein product is CASSWGTGDYGYTF.